This entry lists 31 T cell receptor beta chains sequenced from one sample in a study of blood T cell repertoires in COVID-19 (TCRdb year 2020). The library came from the immunoSEQ multiplex PCR assay. Entries here come from immuneACCESS through TCRdb and include only in-frame sequences with V and J called. Some clones fail to appear in such tables; in the studies checked, an unresolved V gene covers under half of the shortfall, and the cause of the remainder is unknown. The sample includes tens of thousands of clones, with roughly three quarters observed a single time. The ten top clones hold 14% of the sample. Specimen: peripheral blood. These receptors came from a man between 60 and 70 years old with COVID-19, enrolled during active disease.

This clone was counted between two and nine times. CDR3 DNA: TGTGCTAGTGGTTTTGGGGACTTTAATTACAATGAGCAGTTCTTC. Translating it yields CASGFGDFNYNEQFF. This chain joins TRBV12-5 and TRBJ2-1, with D possibly TRBD2 on 6 matching bases. V was clipped by 3 bases and J by 4 bases, with 13 bases between them. CDR3 length: 15 residues. CDR1 LGHNT and CDR2 FRNRAP come from the germline V gene. Complete variable domain (other parts from reference TRBV12-5 and TRBJ2-1): DARVTQTPRHKVTEMGQEVTMRCQPILGHNTVFWYRQTMMQGLELLAYFRNRAPLDDSGMPKDRFSAEMPDATLATLKIQPSEPRDSAVYFCASGFGDFNYNEQFFGPGTRLTVL.

The gene calls are TRBV11-2 and TRBJ1-1, with D unclear. Trimming removed 8 bases from V and 10 bases from J, with 20 bases in between. Germline assignment: CDR1 SGHAT and CDR2 FQNNGV. There are 13 residues in the CDR3. The CDR3 loop reads CASCTSSLAPAFF. The CDR3 DNA reads TGTGCCAGCTGTACTTCTAGTTTGGCCCCAGCTTTCTTT.

The genes are TRBV19 and TRBJ2-1; 12 bases agree with TRBD2. Trimming removed 3 bases from V and 6 bases from J; junction bases left unmatched: 3. This CDR3 is 15 amino acids long. Per the germline V gene, CDR1 is LNHDA and CDR2 is SQIVND (reference sequence). DNA of the CDR3: TGTGCCAGTAGTATTCTAGCGGGAGGGACCAATGAGCAGTTCTTC. It codes for CASSILAGGTNEQFF.

This chain links TRBV9 with TRBJ2-2, with 7 bases that match TRBD1. CDR1 is SGDLS, CDR2 YYNGEE, per germline. J gave up 5 bases and V 3 bases, and 7 bases lay outside the gene matches. The CDR3 has 15 residues. The CDR3 DNA sequence: TGTGCCAGCAGCGCAGACAGGGATCCGACCGGGGAGCTGTTTTTT. Protein product: CASSADRDPTGELFF.

The V gene is TRBV3-1 (or the pseudogene TRBV3-2), the J gene TRBJ1-3; D perhaps matches TRBD1 (6 bases). Germline lookup yields CDR1 LGHDT and CDR2 YNNKEL (reference sequence). The V end was cut by 1 base, the J end by 4 bases, with 14 bases between. The CDR3 extends over 16 amino acids. The CDR3, as DNA: TGTGCCAGCAGCCAAGGTTCAGGGGCGGGCGGAAACACCATATATTTT. This encodes CASSQGSGAGGNTIYF.

The rearrangement joins TRBV2 to TRBJ1-4; maybe TRBD1 (5 bases). Germline CDR1 and CDR2: SNHLY and FYNNEI. V lost 6 bases and J lost 6, with 14 bases in between. The CDR3 is 14 amino acids. The CDR3 loop reads CASRDVGTYEKLFF. CDR3 sequence (DNA): TGTGCCAGCAGGGACGTGGGGACTTATGAAAAACTGTTTTTT. Supplemented by reference TRBV2 and TRBJ1-4, the full variable domain reads EPEVTQTPSHQVTQMGQEVILRCVPISNHLYFYWYRQILGQKVEFLVSFYNNEISEKSEIFDDQFSVERPDGSNFTLKIRSTKLEDSAMYFCASRDVGTYEKLFFGSGTQLSVL.

On this clone itself: It may be a read error: a sequence one base away is much more abundant. J is TRBJ2-6 and V is TRBV12-3 or TRBV12-4; D uncertain. The V gene lost 5 bases and the J gene lost 0 bases, with 2 bases spanning the gap. The CDR3 has 13 amino acids. This CDR3 reads CASSRSGANVLTF. CDR3 nucleotide sequence: TGTGCCAGCAGTCGCTCTGGGGCCAACGTCCTGACTTTC.

The chain employs TRBV5-5 and TRBJ1-5; D perhaps matches TRBD1 (5 bases). The CDR3 consists of 14 residues. Trimming shortened V by 4 bases and J by 0 bases, and 8 bases separated the two germline ends. The germline gives CDR1 SGHKS, CDR2 YYEKEE (reference sequence). This CDR3 is CASSQTDSNQPQHF. DNA of the CDR3: TGTGCCAGCAGCCAGACAGATAGCAATCAGCCCCAGCATTTT.

The chain uses TRBV10-1 and TRBJ2-1; perhaps TRBD1 as D (5 bases). This CDR3 comprises 14 residues. The germline V gene encodes CDR1 WNHNN and CDR2 SYGVQD (reference sequence). Trimming pared 4 bases from V and 10 bases from J, leaving 17 bases between. The CDR3 loop reads CASSGMGPGEEQFF. CDR3 bases: TGCGCCAGCAGTGGTATGGGGCCCGGAGAGGAGCAGTTCTTC.

J is TRBJ2-5 and V is TRBV5-1; tentatively, D is TRBD2 (7 bases). V was pared by 5 bases and J by 2 bases, with 10 bases between. Germline V lookup: CDR1 SGHRS, CDR2 YFSETQ. This CDR3 comprises 13 residues. The CDR3 reads CASSAGAQETQYF. The CDR3 DNA is TGCGCCAGCAGTGCGGGGGCACAAGAGACCCAGTACTTC.

This chain uses TRBV27 with TRBJ1-5; 8 nucleotides match TRBD1. CDR3 length: 14 residues. With 5 bases clipped from V and 5 bases from J, the junction kept 5 bases outside the gene matches. Germline-derived CDR1 and CDR2 are MNHEY and SMNVEV (reference sequence). The CDR3 bases are TGTGCCAGCAGTCCGGGGACAGGCCATCAGCCCCAGCATTTT. Residues: CASSPGTGHQPQHF.

J is TRBJ2-3 and V is TRBV14; 10 bases map to TRBD2. The V and J ends lost 1 base and 4 bases, in that order; junction bases with no gene match: 17. Per the germline V gene, CDR1 is SGHDN and CDR2 is FVKESK. The CDR3 runs 20 residues. CDR3 loop: CASSQGLSGELAGLSDTQYF. The CDR3 nucleotides are TGTGCCAGCAGCCAAGGTCTTTCAGGGGAACTAGCGGGATTGTCAGATACGCAGTATTTT.

The CDR3 nucleotides read TGTGCCAGCAGTTTGAACAGCTATCAGCCCCAGCATTTT. Its translation: CASSLNSYQPQHF. V gene TRBV27 combines with J gene TRBJ1-5; D uncertain. Germline lookup yields CDR1 MNHEY and CDR2 SMNVEV (reference sequence). Trimming cost V 3 bases and J 5 bases, with 8 bases left between them. The CDR3 has 13 amino acids.

The rearrangement links TRBV7-9 to TRBJ1-1, with no clear D. The CDR3 consists of 13 residues. CDR1 is SEHNR and CDR2 is FQNEAQ in the germline V gene (reference sequence). V shed 5 bases and J shed 0 bases, with 7 bases lying between them. DNA of the CDR3: TGTGCCAGCAGCCTTCCGTTGAACACTGAAGCTTTCTTT. Amino acid sequence: CASSLPLNTEAFF. The entire variable domain, with the rest obtained from reference TRBV7-9 and TRBJ1-1, is as follows: DTGVSQNPRHKITKRGQNVTFRCDPISEHNRLYWYRQTLGQGPEFLTYFQNEAQLEKSRLLSDRFSAERPKGSFSTLEIQRTEQGDSAMYLCASSLPLNTEAFFGQGTRLTVV.

This clone was picked up a small number of times. The J gene is TRBJ2-2, the V gene TRBV4-2; D possibly corresponds to TRBD2 (5 bases). The CDR3 runs 16 residues. CDR1 and CDR2 from the germline V gene are LGHNA and YNFKEQ. Between the trimmed V and J ends, which lost 0 bases and 1 base, there was a span of 9 bases. The CDR3 DNA follows: TGTGCCAGCAGCCAAGAATCTGCGGGGAACACCGGGGAGCTGTTTTTT. Translation: CASSQESAGNTGELFF.

The chain is built from TRBV3-1 (or the pseudogene TRBV3-2) and TRBJ1-4; 9 bases are shared with TRBD1. This CDR3 is built from 14 residues. Germline V gene sequence: CDR1 LGHDT, CDR2 YNNKEL (reference sequence). V dropped 5 bases and J dropped 2; count of bases not matched to a gene: 0. The CDR3, as DNA: TGTGCCAGCAGCGGGACAGGGACTAATGAAAAACTGTTTTTT. It is translated as CASSGTGTNEKLFF.

The V and J genes are TRBV4-1 and TRBJ2-6; 12 nucleotides match TRBD1. The CDR3 contains 18 residues. Germline V CDR1 and CDR2: MGHRA, YSYEKL. The trim removed 4 bases at V and 1 base at J, leaving 5 bases unmatched. CDR3 nucleotide sequence: TGCGCCAGCAGCCCGGGACAGGGGGCGTCATCTGGGGCCAACGTCCTGACTTTC. Its translation: CASSPGQGASSGANVLTF.

V is TRBV5-1 and J is TRBJ2-2; 14 positions match TRBD2. The germline CDR1 and CDR2 sequences are SGHRS and YFSETQ. The V and J ends lost 2 bases and 4 bases, in that order; junction bases with no gene match: 7. The CDR3 covers 18 residues. The CDR3 loop reads CASSLTGTSGSLTGELFF. The CDR3 nucleotides read TGCGCCAGCAGCTTAACCGGGACTAGCGGGAGTCTCACCGGGGAGCTGTTTTTT.

The gene calls are TRBV2 and TRBJ2-5, with 11 bases identical to TRBD2. Germline assignment: CDR1 SNHLY and CDR2 FYNNEI. The length of the CDR3 is 13 residues. The junction had 3 bases not matched to a gene; V was cut back by 11 bases and J by 1 base. The chain's CDR3 is CAGGTSGQETQYF. DNA for the CDR3: TGTGCCGGAGGGACTAGCGGCCAAGAGACCCAGTACTTC.

The chain combines TRBV19 with TRBJ1-2; 7 bases line up with TRBD1. Trimming took 0 bases from V and 7 from J; bases not matched to a gene: 2. The CDR3 is 13 amino acids. Per the germline V gene, CDR1 is LNHDA and CDR2 is SQIVND (reference sequence). The CDR3 nucleotides are TGTGCCAGTAGTATAGAGAACAGGGGTGGCTACACCTTC. Its protein is CASSIENRGGYTF.

This rearrangement joins TRBV5-4 to TRBJ1-2, with 10 bases that match TRBD1. Germline V CDR1 and CDR2: SGHNT, YYREEE (reference sequence). The CDR3 covers 14 residues. J gave up 4 bases and V 4 bases, and 4 bases lay outside the gene matches. CDR3 sequence (DNA): TGTGCCAGCAGCGCGACAGGGGGCGGCTATGGCTACACCTTC. It encodes CASSATGGGYGYTF.

This chain joins TRBV11-2 and TRBJ2-7; D not certain. The length of the CDR3 is 13 residues. CDR1 is SGHAT, CDR2 FQNNGV, per germline. Between the trimmed V and J ends, which lost 1 base and 2 bases, there was a span of 6 bases. Here the CDR3 reads CASSLVNTYEQYF. In DNA, the CDR3 is TGTGCCAGCAGCTTAGTAAACACCTACGAGCAGTACTTC. The full variable domain, its missing parts supplied by reference TRBV11-2 and TRBJ2-7, is EAGVAQSPRYKIIEKRQSVAFWCNPISGHATLYWYQQILGQGPKLLIQFQNNGVVDDSQLPKDRFSAERLKGVDSTLKIQPAKLEDSAVYLCASSLVNTYEQYFGPGTRLTVT.

The chain employs TRBV27 and TRBJ2-3; 7 positions agree with TRBD2. The ends lost 5 bases at V and 4 bases at J; junction bases unmatched: 9. This CDR3 spans 15 amino acids. Germline-derived CDR1 and CDR2 are MNHEY and SMNVEV (reference sequence). The CDR3 is CASSSVSLASDTQYF. CDR3 DNA sequence: TGTGCCAGCAGTAGCGTCTCACTAGCGTCAGATACGCAGTATTTT.

In DNA, the CDR3 is TGCAGCGTCGGGCCCGGGGGCACAGATACGCAGTATTTT. Protein: CSVGPGGTDTQYF. The chain is built from TRBV29-1 and TRBJ2-3, with D maybe TRBD2 (5 bases). The CDR3 extends over 13 amino acids. CDR1 is SQVTM and CDR2 is ANQGSEA in the germline V gene. Trimming removed 6 bases from V and 1 base from J, with 11 bases in between.

The genes are TRBV2 and TRBJ2-7, with TRBD1 matching 7 bases. This CDR3 comprises 15 residues. J was trimmed by 2 bases and V by 5 bases; bases with no gene match: 9. Germline V gene sequence: CDR1 SNHLY, CDR2 FYNNEI. Here the CDR3 DNA reads TGTGCCAGCAGTCCTCCGGGGACAGTTGCCTACGAGCAGTACTTC. This translates into CASSPPGTVAYEQYF.

V is TRBV29-1 and J is TRBJ1-3, with D possibly matching TRBD1 (5 bases). This CDR3 region has 13 residues. Germline lookup yields CDR1 SQVTM and CDR2 ANQGSEA. The germline V and J ends were trimmed by 7 bases and 0 bases, with 10 bases remaining between them. The CDR3 nucleotides read TGCAGCGCACAGGCTCTCTCTGGAAACACCATATATTTT. Amino acid sequence: CSAQALSGNTIYF.

The chain joins TRBV10-2 to TRBJ1-5; a weak D match, TRBD1 (5 bases). The CDR3 is made up of 13 amino acids. The V end was cut by 5 bases, the J end by 6 bases, with 11 bases between. The V gene's germline CDR1 is WSHSY and CDR2 SAAADI. Written as DNA, the CDR3 is TGCGCCAGCAGTTCCCCCGGGGGTCAGCCCCAGCATTTT. Translation: CASSSPGGQPQHF.

This chain links TRBV7-9 with TRBJ2-6; D is uncertain. Germline loops: CDR1 SEHNR, CDR2 FQNEAQ (reference sequence). The CDR3 is 16 residues long. Trimming removed 5 bases at V and 0 bases at J, with 11 bases between. The CDR3 loop reads CASSPLQHSGANVLTF. CDR3 nucleotide sequence: TGTGCCAGCAGCCCTTTACAGCACTCTGGGGCCAACGTCCTGACTTTC.

This sequence joins TRBV19 and TRBJ2-6, with no clear D. CDR1 is LNHDA and CDR2 is SQIVND in the germline V gene (reference sequence). The CDR3 is made up of 16 amino acids. V was clipped by 9 bases and J by 0 bases, with 15 bases between them. Written as DNA, the CDR3 is TGTGCCAGCCAGACTGCAAAACTCTCTGGGGCCAACGTCCTGACTTTC. Translation gives CASQTAKLSGANVLTF. The whole variable domain, remainder taken from reference TRBV19 and TRBJ2-6, is DGGITQSPKYLFRKEGQNVTLSCEQNLNHDAMYWYRQDPGQGLRLIYYSQIVNDFQKGDIAEGYSVSREKKESFPLTVTSAQKNPTAFYLCASQTAKLSGANVLTFGAGSRLTVL.

The V gene is TRBV30, the J gene TRBJ1-1, with unresolved D. The CDR3 is made up of 12 amino acids. Germline V lookup: CDR1 GTSNPN, CDR2 SVGIG (reference sequence). Between the trimmed V and J ends, which lost 0 bases and 7 bases, there was a span of 9 bases. CDR3 sequence reads: CAWSVNSGEAFF. The CDR3 DNA follows: TGTGCCTGGAGTGTAAATAGTGGTGAAGCTTTCTTT.

The V and J genes are TRBV24-1 and TRBJ2-7; a weak D match, TRBD1 (6 bases). The V end lost 6 bases, the J end lost 5 bases, and 13 bases lay between the germline ends. CDR3 length: 13 residues. Germline CDR1 and CDR2: KGHDR and SFDVKD. CDR3 loop: CATSLTGTHEQYF. CDR3 bases: TGTGCCACCAGTCTAACAGGGACCCACGAGCAGTACTTC.